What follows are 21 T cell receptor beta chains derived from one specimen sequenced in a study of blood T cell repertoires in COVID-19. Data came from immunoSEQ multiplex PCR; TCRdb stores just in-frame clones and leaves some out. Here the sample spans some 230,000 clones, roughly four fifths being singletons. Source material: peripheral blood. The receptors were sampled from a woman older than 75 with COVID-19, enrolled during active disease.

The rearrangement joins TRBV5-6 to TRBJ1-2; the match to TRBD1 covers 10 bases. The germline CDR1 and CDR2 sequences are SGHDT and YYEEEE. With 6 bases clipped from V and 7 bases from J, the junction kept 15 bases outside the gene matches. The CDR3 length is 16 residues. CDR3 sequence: CASTDRQGARVSGYTF. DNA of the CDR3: TGTGCCAGCACCGACAGACAGGGGGCGCGGGTATCTGGCTACACCTTC.

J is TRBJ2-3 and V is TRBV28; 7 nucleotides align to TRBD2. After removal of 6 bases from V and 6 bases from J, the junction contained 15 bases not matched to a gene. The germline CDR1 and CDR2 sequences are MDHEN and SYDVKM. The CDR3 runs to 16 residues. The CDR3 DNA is TGTGCCAGCAGCTCCATGCTAGCGGTGGGGTTGGATACGCAGTATTTT. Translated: CASSSMLAVGLDTQYF.

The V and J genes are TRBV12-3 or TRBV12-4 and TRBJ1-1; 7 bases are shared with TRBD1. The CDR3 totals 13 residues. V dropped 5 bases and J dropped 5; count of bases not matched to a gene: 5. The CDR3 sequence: CASSLTGVTEAFF. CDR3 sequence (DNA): TGTGCCAGCAGTCTAACAGGGGTAACTGAAGCTTTCTTT.

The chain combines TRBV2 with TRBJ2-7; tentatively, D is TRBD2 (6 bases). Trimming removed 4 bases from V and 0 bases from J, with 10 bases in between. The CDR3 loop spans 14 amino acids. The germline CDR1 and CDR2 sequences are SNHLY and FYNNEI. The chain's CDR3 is CASSGRGSSYEQYF. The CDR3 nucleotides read TGTGCCAGCAGTGGGAGGGGTAGCTCCTACGAGCAGTACTTC.

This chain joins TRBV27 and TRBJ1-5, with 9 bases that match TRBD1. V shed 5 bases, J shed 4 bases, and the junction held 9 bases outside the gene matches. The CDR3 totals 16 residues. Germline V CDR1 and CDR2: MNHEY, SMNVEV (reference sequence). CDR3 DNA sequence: TGTGCCAGCAGTCCCCGGGTCGGGACAGGGAATCAGCCCCAGCATTTT. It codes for CASSPRVGTGNQPQHF.

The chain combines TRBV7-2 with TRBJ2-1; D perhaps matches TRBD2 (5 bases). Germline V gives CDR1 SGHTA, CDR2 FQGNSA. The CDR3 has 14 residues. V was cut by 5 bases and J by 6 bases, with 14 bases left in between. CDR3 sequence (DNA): TGTGCCAGCAGCCGGGGAGCCACCCGCAATGAGCAGTTCTTC. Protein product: CASSRGATRNEQFF.

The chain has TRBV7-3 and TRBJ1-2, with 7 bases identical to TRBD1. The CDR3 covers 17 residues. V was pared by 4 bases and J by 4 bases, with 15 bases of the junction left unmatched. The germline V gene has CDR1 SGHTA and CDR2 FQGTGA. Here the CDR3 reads CASSSSGGKSLPYGYTF. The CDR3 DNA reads TGTGCCAGCAGCTCCTCAGGGGGAAAGTCCCTTCCCTATGGCTACACCTTC. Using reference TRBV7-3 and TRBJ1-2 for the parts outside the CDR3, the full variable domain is GAGVSQTPSNKVTEKGKYVELRCDPISGHTALYWYRQSLGQGPEFLIYFQGTGAADDSGLPNDRFFAVRPEGSVSTLKIQRTERGDSAVYLCASSSSGGKSLPYGYTFGSGTRLTVV.

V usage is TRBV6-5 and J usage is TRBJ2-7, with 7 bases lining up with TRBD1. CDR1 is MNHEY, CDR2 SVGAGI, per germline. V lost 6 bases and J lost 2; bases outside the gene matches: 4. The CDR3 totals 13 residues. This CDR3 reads CASRRDRPYEQYF. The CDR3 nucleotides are TGTGCCAGCAGAAGGGACAGACCCTACGAGCAGTACTTC.

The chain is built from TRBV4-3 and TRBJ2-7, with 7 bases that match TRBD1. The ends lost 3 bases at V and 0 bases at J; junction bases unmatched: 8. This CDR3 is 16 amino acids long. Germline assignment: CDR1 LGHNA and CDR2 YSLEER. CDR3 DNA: TGCGCCAGCAGCCATTCCTCGACAGGGTACTCCTACGAGCAGTACTTC. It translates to CASSHSSTGYSYEQYF.

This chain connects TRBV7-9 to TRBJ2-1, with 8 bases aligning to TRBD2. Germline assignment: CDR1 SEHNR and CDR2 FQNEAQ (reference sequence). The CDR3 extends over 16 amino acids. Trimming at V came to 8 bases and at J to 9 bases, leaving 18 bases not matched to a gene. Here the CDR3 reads CASAPRAAAGVGEQFF. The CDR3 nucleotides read TGTGCCAGCGCCCCCCGGGCGGCAGCGGGAGTGGGTGAGCAGTTCTTC.

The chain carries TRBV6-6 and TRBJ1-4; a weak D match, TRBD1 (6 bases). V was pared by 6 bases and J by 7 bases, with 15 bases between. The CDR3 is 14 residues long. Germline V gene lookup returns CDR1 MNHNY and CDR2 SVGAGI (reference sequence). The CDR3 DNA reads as TGTGCCAGCAGGTCACAGGGATCTGGTGAAAAACTGTTTTTT. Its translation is CASRSQGSGEKLFF.

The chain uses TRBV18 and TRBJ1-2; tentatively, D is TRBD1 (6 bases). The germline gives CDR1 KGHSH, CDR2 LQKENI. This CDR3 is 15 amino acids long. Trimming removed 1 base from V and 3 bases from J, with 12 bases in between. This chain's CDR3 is CASSPRPGVDYGYTF. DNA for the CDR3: TGTGCCAGCTCACCACGGCCAGGGGTGGACTATGGCTACACCTTC.

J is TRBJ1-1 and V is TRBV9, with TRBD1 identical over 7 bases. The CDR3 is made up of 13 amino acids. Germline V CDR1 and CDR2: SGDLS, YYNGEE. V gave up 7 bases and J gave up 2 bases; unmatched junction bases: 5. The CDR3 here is CASGTGENTEAFF. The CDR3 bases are TGTGCCAGCGGTACAGGGGAAAACACTGAAGCTTTCTTT.

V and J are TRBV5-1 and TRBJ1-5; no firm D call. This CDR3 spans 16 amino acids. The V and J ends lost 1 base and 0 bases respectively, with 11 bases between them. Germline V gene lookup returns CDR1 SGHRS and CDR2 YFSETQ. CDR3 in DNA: TGCGCCAGCAGCTTGTGCTTGAGGGTTAGCAATCAGCCCCAGCATTTT. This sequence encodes CASSLCLRVSNQPQHF. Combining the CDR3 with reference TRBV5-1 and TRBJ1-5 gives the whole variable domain KAGVTQTPRYLIKTRGQQVTLSCSPISGHRSVSWYQQTPGQGLQFLFEYFSETQRNKGNFPGRFSGRQFSNSRSEMNVSTLELGDSALYLCASSLCLRVSNQPQHFGDGTRLSIL.

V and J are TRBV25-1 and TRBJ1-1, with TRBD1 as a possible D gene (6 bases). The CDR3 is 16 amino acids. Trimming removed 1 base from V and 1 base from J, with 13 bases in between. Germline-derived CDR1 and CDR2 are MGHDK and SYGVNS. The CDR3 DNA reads TGTGCCAGCAGTGAATCCCGAGGGGGAAAGAACACTGAAGCTTTCTTT. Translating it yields CASSESRGGKNTEAFF.

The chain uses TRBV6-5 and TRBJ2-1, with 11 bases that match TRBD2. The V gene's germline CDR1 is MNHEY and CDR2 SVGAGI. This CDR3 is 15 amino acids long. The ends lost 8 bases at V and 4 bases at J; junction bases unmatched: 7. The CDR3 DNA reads TGTGCCAGCCTTCCTAGCGGGGGGACTTACAATGAGCAGTTCTTC. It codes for CASLPSGGTYNEQFF.

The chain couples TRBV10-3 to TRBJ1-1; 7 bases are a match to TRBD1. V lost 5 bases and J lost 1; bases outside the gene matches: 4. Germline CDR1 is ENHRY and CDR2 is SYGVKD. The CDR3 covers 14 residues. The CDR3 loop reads CAISKGTENTEAFF. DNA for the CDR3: TGTGCCATCAGTAAAGGGACAGAGAACACTGAAGCTTTCTTT.

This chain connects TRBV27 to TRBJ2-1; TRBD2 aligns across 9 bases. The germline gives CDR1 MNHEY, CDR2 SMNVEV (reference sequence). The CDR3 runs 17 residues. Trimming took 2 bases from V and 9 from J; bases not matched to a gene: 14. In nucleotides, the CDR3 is TGTGCCAGCAGTTTAATGGGCCCCGCGGGAGGGCCGAGTGAGCAGTTCTTC. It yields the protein CASSLMGPAGGPSEQFF.

CDR3 DNA: TGTGCCAGCAGCTTAGGGGAGGGGAGGACTAATGAAAAACTGTTTTTT. Translated, it gives CASSLGEGRTNEKLFF. The rearrangement joins TRBV11-2 to TRBJ1-4, with D perhaps TRBD1 (5 bases). Germline V CDR1 and CDR2: SGHAT, FQNNGV. This CDR3 spans 16 amino acids. Trimming stripped 1 base from V and 2 bases from J, with 11 bases between.

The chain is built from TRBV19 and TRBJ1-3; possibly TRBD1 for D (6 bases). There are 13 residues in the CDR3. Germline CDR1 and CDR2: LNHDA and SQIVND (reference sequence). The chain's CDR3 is CATGRSSGNTIYF. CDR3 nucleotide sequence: TGTGCTACAGGGCGCTCCTCTGGAAACACCATATATTTT. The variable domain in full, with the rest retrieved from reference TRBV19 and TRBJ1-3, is DGGITQSPKYLFRKEGQNVTLSCEQNLNHDAMYWYRQDPGQGLRLIYYSQIVNDFQKGDIAEGYSVSREKKESFPLTVTSAQKNPTAFYLCATGRSSGNTIYFGEGSWLTVV.

The CDR3 region is CATSEARLARWWQFF. For the CDR3, the DNA is TGTGCCACCAGTGAGGCCCGACTAGCCCGATGGTGGCAGTTCTTC. The rearrangement joins TRBV24-1 to TRBJ2-1; 7 bases agree with TRBD2. V lost 4 bases and J lost 12; bases outside the gene matches: 14. Per the germline V gene, CDR1 is KGHDR and CDR2 is SFDVKD. This CDR3 has 15 residues.